These T cell receptor beta chains were read from a single sample in a study of PD-1 blockade in classical Hodgkin lymphoma. Assay: immunoSEQ multiplex PCR; the TCRdb copy retains only in-frame clones and omits some. The sample yields around 27,000 clones, about four fifths seen once. The sample in question was peripheral blood mononuclear cells (PBMCs), obtained before the second cycle of nivolumab. Every receptor here comes from a human donor with classical Hodgkin lymphoma. Each CDR3 is given with its conserved first and last residue.

v_call cdr3_aa
TRBV9 CASGPGGYEQYF
TRBV10-3 CAITTTGAGELFF
TRBV4-1 CASSQVGGGTTGELFF
TRBV5-4 CASSLVTNEQYF
TRBV27 CASSSPTGGGETQYF
TRBV6-7 CAPGQNTGELFF
TRBV10-2 CASTGLELGYTF
TRBV6-5 CASNFVGNTGELFF
TRBV29-1 CSVLRTTYNEQFF
TRBV7-2 CASSHLGPQETQYF
TRBV6-5 CASSPRGGANQPQHF
TRBV18 CASSPPSGQGRSYTF
TRBV10-3 CAISESRTIDQPQHF
TRBV27 CASTVHSNQPQHF
TRBV4-3 CASSQGYGGYTF
TRBV6-4 CASSSQLGQAGGEQFF
TRBV27 CASSLRSGGGSNYGYTF
TRBV15 CATRNSRNQPQHF
TRBV7-2 CASSPFGERGVGAYEQYF
TRBV28 CASMGGGPGNQPQHF